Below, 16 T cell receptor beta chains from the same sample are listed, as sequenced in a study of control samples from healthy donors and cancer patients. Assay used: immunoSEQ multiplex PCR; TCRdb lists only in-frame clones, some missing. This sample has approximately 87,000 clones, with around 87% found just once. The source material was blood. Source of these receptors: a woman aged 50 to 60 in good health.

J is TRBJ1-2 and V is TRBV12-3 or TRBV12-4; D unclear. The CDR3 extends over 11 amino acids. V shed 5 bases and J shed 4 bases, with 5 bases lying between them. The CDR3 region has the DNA TGTGCCAGCAGTGCGGGCTATGGCTACACCTTC. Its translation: CASSAGYGYTF.

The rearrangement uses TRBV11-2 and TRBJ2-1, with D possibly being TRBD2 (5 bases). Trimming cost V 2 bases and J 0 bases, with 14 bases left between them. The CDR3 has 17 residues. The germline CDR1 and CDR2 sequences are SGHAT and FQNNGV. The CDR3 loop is CASSLRGSGGSYNEQFF. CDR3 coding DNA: TGTGCCAGCAGCTTAAGAGGGAGTGGAGGCTCCTACAATGAGCAGTTCTTC.

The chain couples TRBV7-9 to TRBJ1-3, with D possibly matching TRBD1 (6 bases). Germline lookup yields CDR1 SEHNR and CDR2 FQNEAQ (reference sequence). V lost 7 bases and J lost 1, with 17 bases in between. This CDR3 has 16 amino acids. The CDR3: CASTRGGGLSGNTIYF. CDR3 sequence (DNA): TGTGCCAGCACCAGAGGGGGGGGGCTTTCTGGAAACACCATATATTTT.

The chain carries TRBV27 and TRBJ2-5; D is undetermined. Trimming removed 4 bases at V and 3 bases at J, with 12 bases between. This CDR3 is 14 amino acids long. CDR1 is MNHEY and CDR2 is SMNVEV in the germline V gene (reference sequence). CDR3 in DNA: TGTGCCAGCAGTTCACCCGGGCGAGAAGAGACCCAGTACTTC. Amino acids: CASSSPGREETQYF.

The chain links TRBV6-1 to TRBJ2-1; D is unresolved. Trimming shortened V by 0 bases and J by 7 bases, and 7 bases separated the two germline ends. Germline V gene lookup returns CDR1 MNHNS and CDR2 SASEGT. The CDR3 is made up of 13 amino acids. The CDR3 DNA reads TGTGCCAGCAGTGAAGCCCTCACGAATGAGCAGTTCTTC. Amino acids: CASSEALTNEQFF.

The DNA of the CDR3 is TGTGCCAGCTCTGGCGGGGCGTACCAAGAGACCCAGTACTTC. Translating it yields CASSGGAYQETQYF. The chain employs TRBV7-2 and TRBJ2-5, with TRBD2 as a possible D gene (6 bases). This CDR3 has 14 amino acids. V was cut by 8 bases and J by 0 bases, with 13 bases left in between. CDR1 and CDR2 (germline): SGHTA, FQGNSA.

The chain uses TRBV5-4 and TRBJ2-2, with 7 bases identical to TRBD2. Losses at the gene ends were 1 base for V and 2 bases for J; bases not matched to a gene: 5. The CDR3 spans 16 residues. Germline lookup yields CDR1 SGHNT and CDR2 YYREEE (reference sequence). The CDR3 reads CASSLFRGSNTGELFF. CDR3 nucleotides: TGTGCCAGCAGCTTGTTCCGCGGGAGTAACACCGGGGAGCTGTTTTTT.

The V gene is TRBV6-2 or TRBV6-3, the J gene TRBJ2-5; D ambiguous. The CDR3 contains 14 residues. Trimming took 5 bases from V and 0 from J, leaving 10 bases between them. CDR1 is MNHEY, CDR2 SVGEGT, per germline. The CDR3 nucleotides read TGTGCCAGCAGTAACGGTTTGGACCAAGAGACCCAGTACTTC. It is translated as CASSNGLDQETQYF.

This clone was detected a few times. CDR3 DNA sequence: TGTGCCAGCAAGCTGGAGGGGCTTACCTATAATTCACCCCTCCACTTT. It yields the protein CASKLEGLTYNSPLHF. V gene TRBV27 combines with J gene TRBJ1-6; perhaps TRBD1 as D (5 bases). This CDR3 is 16 amino acids long. Deletions cut 7 bases from V and 2 bases from J, with 15 bases between. Per germline, CDR1 MNHEY and CDR2 SMNVEV (reference sequence).

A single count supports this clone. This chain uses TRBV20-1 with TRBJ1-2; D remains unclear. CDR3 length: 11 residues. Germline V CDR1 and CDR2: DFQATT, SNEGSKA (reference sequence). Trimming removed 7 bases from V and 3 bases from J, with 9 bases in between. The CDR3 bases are TGCAGTGTCCTAGTAGACTATGGCTACACCTTC. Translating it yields CSVLVDYGYTF.

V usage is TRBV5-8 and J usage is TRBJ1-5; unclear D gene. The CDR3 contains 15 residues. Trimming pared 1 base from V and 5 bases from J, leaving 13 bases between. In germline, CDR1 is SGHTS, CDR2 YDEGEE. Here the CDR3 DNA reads TGTGCCAGCAGCTTGTATCAAGGCGGGCATCAGCCCCAGCATTTT. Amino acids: CASSLYQGGHQPQHF.

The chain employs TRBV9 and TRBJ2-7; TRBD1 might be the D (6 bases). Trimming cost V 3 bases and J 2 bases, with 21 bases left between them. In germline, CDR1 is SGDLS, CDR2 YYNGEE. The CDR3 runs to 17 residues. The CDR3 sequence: CASSARPGAQPPYEQYF. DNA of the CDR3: TGTGCCAGCAGCGCTAGACCAGGGGCCCAGCCCCCCTACGAGCAGTACTTC. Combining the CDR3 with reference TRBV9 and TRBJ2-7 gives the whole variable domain DSGVTQTPKHLITATGQRVTLRCSPRSGDLSVYWYQQSLDQGLQFLIQYYNGEERAKGNILERFSAQQFPDLHSELNLSSLELGDSALYFCASSARPGAQPPYEQYFGPGTRLTVT.

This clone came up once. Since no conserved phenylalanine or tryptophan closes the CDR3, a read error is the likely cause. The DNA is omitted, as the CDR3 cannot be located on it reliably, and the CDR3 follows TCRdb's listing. The CDR3 protein is CSASKGGI. The chain has TRBV20-1 and TRBJ2-3; the table names TRBD1, a call not compared with the DNA. Per germline, CDR1 DFQATT and CDR2 SNEGSKA (reference sequence). The CDR3 is made up of 8 amino acids, end residues included.

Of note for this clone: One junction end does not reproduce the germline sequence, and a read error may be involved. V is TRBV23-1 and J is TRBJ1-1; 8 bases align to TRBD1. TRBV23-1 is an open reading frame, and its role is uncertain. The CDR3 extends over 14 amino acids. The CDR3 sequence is CASSQSRDRPFIFF. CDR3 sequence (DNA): TGCGCCAGCAGTCAATCCCGGGACAGGCCCTTCATTTTTTTT.

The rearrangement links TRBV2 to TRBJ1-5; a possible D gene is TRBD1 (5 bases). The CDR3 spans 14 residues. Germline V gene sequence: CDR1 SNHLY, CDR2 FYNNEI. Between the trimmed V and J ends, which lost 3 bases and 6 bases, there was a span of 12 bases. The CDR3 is CASSDRDGRQPQHF. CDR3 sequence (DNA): TGTGCCAGCAGTGACAGGGATGGGCGTCAGCCCCAGCATTTT.

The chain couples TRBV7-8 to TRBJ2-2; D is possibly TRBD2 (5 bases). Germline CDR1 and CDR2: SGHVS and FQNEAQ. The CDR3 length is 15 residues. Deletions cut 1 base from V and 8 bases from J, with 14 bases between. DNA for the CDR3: TGTGCCAGCAGCTTAGGTTCCGGGGTAGAGGGGGAGCTGTTTTTT. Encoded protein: CASSLGSGVEGELFF.